This T cell receptor beta chain was identified in a study of cytomegalovirus exposure and HLA in healthy donors. Study results and caveats: Highly shared sequence variants in one cluster were likely a sequencing artifact.

In regard to this clone: No antigen is known for it.

CDR1 and CDR2 (germline): SEHNR, FQNEAQ (reference sequence). Deletions cut 5 bases from V and 1 base from J, with 11 bases between. The CDR3 length is 15 residues. The PCR used 60 Vbeta and 13 Jbeta primers. Clones were sequenced by immunoSEQ multiplex PCR, and TCRdb holds only the in-frame ones, with some missing. Here the sample spans about 110,000 clones, 65% to 75% being singletons. The sequenced sample consisted of PBMCs. The TCR originated in a man aged 35-49 years in good health and CMV-seropositive. This chain links TRBV7-9 with TRBJ2-2; possible D gene TRBD1, 6 bases. CDR3 region: CASSGPDRNTGELFF. CDR3 coding DNA: TGTGCCAGCAGCGGACCGGACAGGAACACCGGGGAGCTGTTTTTT.